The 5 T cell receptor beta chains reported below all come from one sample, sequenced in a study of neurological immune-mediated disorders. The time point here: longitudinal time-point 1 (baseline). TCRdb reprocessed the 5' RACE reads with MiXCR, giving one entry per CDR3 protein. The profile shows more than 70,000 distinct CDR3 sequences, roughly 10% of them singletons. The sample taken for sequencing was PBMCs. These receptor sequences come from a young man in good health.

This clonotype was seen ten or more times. The DNA of the CDR3 is TGCAGTGCTAGGAAGGGCTCCGGCTCCTACGAGCAGTACTTC. Translating gives CSARKGSGSYEQYF. This chain connects TRBV20-1 to TRBJ2-7; unclear D gene. This CDR3 comprises 14 residues. The germline V and J ends were trimmed by 3 bases and 0 bases, with 12 bases remaining between them. Germline loops: CDR1 DFQATT, CDR2 SNEGSKA (reference sequence).

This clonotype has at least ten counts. CDR3 coding DNA: TGTGCCAGCAGCTTAGGGGTGCTAGCGGGTGTAGCCAAAAACATTCAGTACTTC. It translates to CASSLGVLAGVAKNIQYF. The chain has TRBV7-2 and TRBJ2-4; 8 bases are shared with TRBD2. The J segment lost 0 bases and the V segment lost 1 base, leaving 8 bases of the junction unmatched. Germline-derived CDR1 and CDR2 are SGHTA and FQGNSA. The CDR3 is 18 amino acids. The full variable domain, completed using reference TRBV7-2 and TRBJ2-4, is GAGVSQSPSNKVTEKGKDVELRCDPISGHTALYWYRQSLGQGLEFLIYFQGNSAPDKSGLPSDRFSAERTGGSVSTLTIQRTQQEDSAVYLCASSLGVLAGVAKNIQYFGAGTRLSVL.

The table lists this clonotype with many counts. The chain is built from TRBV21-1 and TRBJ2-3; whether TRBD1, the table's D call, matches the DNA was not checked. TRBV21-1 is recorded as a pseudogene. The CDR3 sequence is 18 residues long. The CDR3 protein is CASSKALRGRISTDTQYF. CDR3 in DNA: TGTGCCAGCAGCAAAGCGCTTAGGGGCAGAATAAGCACAGATACGCAGTATTTT.

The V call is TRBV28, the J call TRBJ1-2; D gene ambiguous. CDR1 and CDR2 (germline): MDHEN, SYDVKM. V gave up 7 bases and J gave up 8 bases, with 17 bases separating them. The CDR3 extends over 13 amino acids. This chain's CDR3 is CASTLNLGLGYTF. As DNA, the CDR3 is TGTGCCAGCACCCTGAACCTGGGATTGGGCTACACCTTC.

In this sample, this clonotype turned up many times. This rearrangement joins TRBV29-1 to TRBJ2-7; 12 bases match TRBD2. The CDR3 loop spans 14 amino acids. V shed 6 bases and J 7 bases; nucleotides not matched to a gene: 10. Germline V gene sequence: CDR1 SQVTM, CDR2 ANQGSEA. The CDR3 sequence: CSVKASGRAREQYF. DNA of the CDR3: TGCAGCGTAAAAGCTAGCGGGAGGGCCCGAGAGCAGTACTTC.